The 2 T cell receptor beta chains below all came from one sample that was sequenced in a study of CXCR3-negative and CXCR3-positive naive CD8 T cells. These receptors' antigens are unknown. UMI-labeled 5' RACE TRB cDNA libraries were prepared from the cells. TCRdb re-called the 5' RACE reads and catalogs CDR3 proteins one per entry, DNA excluded. The sample holds some 120,000 distinct CDR3 sequences. Whole-study results and caveats: Hydrophobicity was higher for TRB CDR3s found in CXCR3-positive naive cells than in CXCR3-negative naive cells.

The sample consisted of naive CXCR3+ CD8+ T cells from blood. Subset: CD45RO-CCR7+CD27+CD95- naive CD8+ T cells expressing CXCR3 (TNR3+). Receptor source: a human donor in good health. Some clones in this sample may be carry-over from other donors' samples.

The J gene is TRBJ2-2, the V gene TRBV12-3 or TRBV12-4; the D call from TCRdb, TRBD2, cannot be confirmed without DNA. The CDR3 spans 18 residues. The CDR3 protein is CASSRLAGEHRVAGELFF.

This chain's CDR3 is CASSATGTPHTGELFF. The V call is TRBV7-9, the J call TRBJ2-2; the TRBD1 assignment by TCRdb is unverifiable without DNA. The germline V gene has CDR1 SEHNR and CDR2 FQNEAQ (reference sequence). The CDR3 has 16 amino acids.